This entry concerns a single T cell receptor beta chain. The data were obtained in a study of control samples from healthy donors and cancer patients. Trimming took 5 bases from V and 5 from J, leaving 18 bases between them. Looked up from germline, CDR1 is SGHTA and CDR2 is FQGNSA. There are 16 residues in the CDR3. Clones were sequenced by immunoSEQ multiplex PCR, and TCRdb holds only the in-frame ones, with some missing. The data hold approximately 210,000 clones, with 91% observed a single time. Sequencing input: blood. This TCR was sampled from a man aged 25-45 years in good health. The rearrangement links TRBV7-2 to TRBJ2-2; TRBD1 or TRBD2 may be the D gene (6 bases each). This CDR3 reads CASSELGGRGTGELFF. The CDR3, as DNA: TGTGCCAGCAGCGAGCTAGGGGGGAGAGGGACCGGGGAGCTGTTTTTT.